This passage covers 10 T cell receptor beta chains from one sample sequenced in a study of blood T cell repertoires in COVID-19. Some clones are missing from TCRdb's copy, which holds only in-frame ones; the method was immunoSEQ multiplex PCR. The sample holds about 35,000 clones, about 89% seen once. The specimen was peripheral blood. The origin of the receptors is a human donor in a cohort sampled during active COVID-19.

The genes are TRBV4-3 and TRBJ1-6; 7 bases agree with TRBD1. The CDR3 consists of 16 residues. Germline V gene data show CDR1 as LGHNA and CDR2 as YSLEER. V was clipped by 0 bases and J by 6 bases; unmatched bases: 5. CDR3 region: CASSQDLDRTNSPLHF. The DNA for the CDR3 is TGCGCCAGCAGCCAAGATTTGGACAGGACTAATTCACCCCTCCACTTT.

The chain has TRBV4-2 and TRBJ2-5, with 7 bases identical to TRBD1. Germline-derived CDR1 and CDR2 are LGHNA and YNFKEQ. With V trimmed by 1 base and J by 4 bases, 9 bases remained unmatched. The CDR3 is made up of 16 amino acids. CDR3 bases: TGTGCCAGCAGCCAAGGGGACAGCTCACGGGGAGAGACCCAGTACTTC. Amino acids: CASSQGDSSRGETQYF.

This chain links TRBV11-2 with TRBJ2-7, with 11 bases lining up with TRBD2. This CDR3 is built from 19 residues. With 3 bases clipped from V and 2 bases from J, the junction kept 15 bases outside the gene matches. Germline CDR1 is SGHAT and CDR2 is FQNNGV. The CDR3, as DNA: TGTGCCAGCAGCTTCGATTTACCCCTGACTAGCGGGGAGACCTACGAGCAGTACTTC. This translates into CASSFDLPLTSGETYEQYF. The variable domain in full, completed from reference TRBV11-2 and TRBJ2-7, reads EAGVAQSPRYKIIEKRQSVAFWCNPISGHATLYWYQQILGQGPKLLIQFQNNGVVDDSQLPKDRFSAERLKGVDSTLKIQPAKLEDSAVYLCASSFDLPLTSGETYEQYFGPGTRLTVT.

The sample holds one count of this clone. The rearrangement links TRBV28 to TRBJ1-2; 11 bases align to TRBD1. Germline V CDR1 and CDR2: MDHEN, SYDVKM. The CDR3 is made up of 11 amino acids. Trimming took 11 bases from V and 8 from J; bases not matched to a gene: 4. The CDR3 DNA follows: TGTGCCGGACAGGGGGCACAGGGCTACACCTTC. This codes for CAGQGAQGYTF.

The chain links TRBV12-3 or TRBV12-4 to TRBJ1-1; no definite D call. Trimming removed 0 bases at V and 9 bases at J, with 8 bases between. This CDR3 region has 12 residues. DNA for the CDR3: TGTGCCAGCAGTTTAGCTGACACCCAAGCTTTCTTT. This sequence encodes CASSLADTQAFF.

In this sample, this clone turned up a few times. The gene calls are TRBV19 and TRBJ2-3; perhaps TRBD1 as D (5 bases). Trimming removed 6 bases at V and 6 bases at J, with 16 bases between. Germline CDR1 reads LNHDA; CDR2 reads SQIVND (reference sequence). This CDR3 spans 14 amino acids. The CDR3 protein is CASSPDILRDTQYF. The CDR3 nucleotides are TGTGCCAGTAGCCCGGACATACTTAGGGATACGCAGTATTTT.

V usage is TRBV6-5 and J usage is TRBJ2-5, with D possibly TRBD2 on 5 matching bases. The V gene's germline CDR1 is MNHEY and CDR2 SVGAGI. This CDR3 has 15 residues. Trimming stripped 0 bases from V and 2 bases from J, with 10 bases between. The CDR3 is CASSYSNGDQETQYF. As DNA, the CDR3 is TGTGCCAGCAGTTACTCGAACGGGGATCAAGAGACCCAGTACTTC.

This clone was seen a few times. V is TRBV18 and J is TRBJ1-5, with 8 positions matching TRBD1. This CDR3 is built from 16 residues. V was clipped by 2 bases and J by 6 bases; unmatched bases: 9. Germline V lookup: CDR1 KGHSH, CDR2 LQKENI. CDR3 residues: CASSPFFGQGGQPQHF. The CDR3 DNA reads TGTGCCAGCTCACCATTCTTCGGACAGGGTGGTCAGCCCCAGCATTTT.

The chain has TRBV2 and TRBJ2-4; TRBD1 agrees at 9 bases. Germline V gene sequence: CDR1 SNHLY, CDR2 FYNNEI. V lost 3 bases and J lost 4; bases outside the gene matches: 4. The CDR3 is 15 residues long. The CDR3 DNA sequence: TGTGCCAGCAGTGATCCCGGGACAGGGAAAAACATTCAGTACTTC. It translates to CASSDPGTGKNIQYF.

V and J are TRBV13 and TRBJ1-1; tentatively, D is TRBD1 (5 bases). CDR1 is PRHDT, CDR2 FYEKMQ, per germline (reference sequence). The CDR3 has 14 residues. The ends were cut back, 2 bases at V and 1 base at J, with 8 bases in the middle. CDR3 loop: CASSLRGGNTEAFF. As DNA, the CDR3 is TGTGCCAGCAGCTTAAGGGGAGGGAACACTGAAGCTTTCTTT.